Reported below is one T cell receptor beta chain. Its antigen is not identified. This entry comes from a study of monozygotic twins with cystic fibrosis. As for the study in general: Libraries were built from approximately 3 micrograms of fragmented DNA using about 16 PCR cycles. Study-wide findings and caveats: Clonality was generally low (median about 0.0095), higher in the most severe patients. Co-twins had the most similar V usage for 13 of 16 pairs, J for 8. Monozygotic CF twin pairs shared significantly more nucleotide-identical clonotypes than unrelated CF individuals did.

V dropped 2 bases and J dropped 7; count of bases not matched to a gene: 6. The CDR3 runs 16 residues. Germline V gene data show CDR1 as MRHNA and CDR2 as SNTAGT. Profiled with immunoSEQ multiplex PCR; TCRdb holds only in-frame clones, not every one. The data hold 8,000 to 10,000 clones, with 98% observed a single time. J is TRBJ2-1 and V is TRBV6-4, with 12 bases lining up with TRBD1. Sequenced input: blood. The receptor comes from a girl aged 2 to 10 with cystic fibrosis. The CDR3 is CASSDKVGQGANEQFF. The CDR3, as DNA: TGTGCCAGCAGTGACAAGGTGGGACAGGGGGCTAATGAGCAGTTCTTC.